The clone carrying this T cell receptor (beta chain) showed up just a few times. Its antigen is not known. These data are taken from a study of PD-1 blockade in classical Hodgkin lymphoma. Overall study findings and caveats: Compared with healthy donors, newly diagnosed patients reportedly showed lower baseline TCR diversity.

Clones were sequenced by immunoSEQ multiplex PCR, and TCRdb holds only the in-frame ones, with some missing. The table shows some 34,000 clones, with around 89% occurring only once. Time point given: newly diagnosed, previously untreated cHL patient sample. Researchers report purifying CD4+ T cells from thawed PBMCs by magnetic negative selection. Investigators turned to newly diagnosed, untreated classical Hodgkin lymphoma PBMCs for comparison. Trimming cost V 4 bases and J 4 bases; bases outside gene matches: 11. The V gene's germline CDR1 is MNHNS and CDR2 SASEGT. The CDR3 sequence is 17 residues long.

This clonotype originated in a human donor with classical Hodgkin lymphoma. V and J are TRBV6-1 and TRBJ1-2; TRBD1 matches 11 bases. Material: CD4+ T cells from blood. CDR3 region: CASSGWDRGKWAYGYTF. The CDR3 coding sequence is TGTGCCAGCAGTGGTTGGGACAGGGGGAAATGGGCCTATGGCTACACCTTC.